The 26 T cell receptor beta chains in this list originate from one sample, sequenced in a study of blood T cell repertoires in COVID-19. This table comes from immunoSEQ multiplex PCR, and its TCRdb copy is limited to in-frame clones, with some not included. The data contain 300,000 to 500,000 clones, roughly 90% of them singletons. Sequenced sample: PBMCs or T cells enriched from blood (not recorded which). The receptors originated from a woman in her forties with acute COVID-19.

V usage is TRBV5-1 and J usage is TRBJ1-2; TRBD1 agrees at 10 bases. The CDR3 is made up of 16 amino acids. Germline V gene lookup returns CDR1 SGHRS and CDR2 YFSETQ. The junction had 5 bases not matched to a gene; V was cut back by 0 bases and J by 3 bases. For the CDR3, the DNA is TGCGCCAGCAGCTTGGGCTTTGGGACAGGGGACTATGGCTACACCTTC. This encodes CASSLGFGTGDYGYTF.

The chain couples TRBV3-1 (or the pseudogene TRBV3-2) to TRBJ2-7, with TRBD1 matching 10 bases. This CDR3 has 13 amino acids. The junction had 4 bases not matched to a gene; V was cut back by 7 bases and J by 4 bases. Germline V gene data show CDR1 as LGHDT and CDR2 as YNNKEL (reference sequence). The CDR3 region has the DNA TGTGCCAGCACCATGGGACAGGGGTACGAGCAGTACTTC. Its protein is CASTMGQGYEQYF.

This chain uses TRBV7-8 with TRBJ2-7; D gene uncertain. In germline, CDR1 is SGHVS, CDR2 FQNEAQ. Trimming left V 2 bases short and J 1 base short, with 6 bases between. This CDR3 spans 13 amino acids. CDR3 sequence reads: CASSLFRSYEQYF. CDR3 nucleotide sequence: TGTGCCAGCAGCTTATTCCGGTCCTACGAGCAGTACTTC.

This clone was observed a single time. The rearrangement joins TRBV19 to TRBJ1-3, with D possibly TRBD1 on 6 matching bases. This CDR3 region has 14 residues. V was clipped by 6 bases and J by 3 bases, with 12 bases between them. Germline values: CDR1 LNHDA, CDR2 SQIVND (reference sequence). The CDR3 loop reads CASSRDNLGNTIYF. CDR3 DNA: TGTGCCAGTAGCCGGGACAACCTTGGAAACACCATATATTTT.

This chain uses TRBV19 with TRBJ2-7; possibly TRBD1 for D (5 bases). From germline, CDR1 is LNHDA and CDR2 SQIVND (reference sequence). CDR3 size: 15 residues. Deletions cut 3 bases from V and 7 bases from J, with 19 bases between. CDR3 DNA sequence: TGTGCCAGTAGTATTGCCGGCAGGGCGTCTGAGGAGCAGTACTTC. Amino acids: CASSIAGRASEEQYF.

The V and J genes are TRBV12-5 and TRBJ2-5, with 7 nucleotides matching TRBD1. The germline gives CDR1 LGHNT, CDR2 FRNRAP. Trimming took 7 bases from V and 7 from J; bases not matched to a gene: 6. The CDR3 spans 12 residues. As DNA, the CDR3 is TGTGCTAGTGCCGACAGGGCCGGGACCCAGTACTTC. This gives the protein CASADRAGTQYF. Together with reference TRBV12-5 and TRBJ2-5, the CDR3 gives the full variable domain: DARVTQTPRHKVTEMGQEVTMRCQPILGHNTVFWYRQTMMQGLELLAYFRNRAPLDDSGMPKDRFSAEMPDATLATLKIQPSEPRDSAVYFCASADRAGTQYFGPGTRLLVL.

The chain couples TRBV28 to TRBJ1-2, with TRBD1 as a possible D gene (6 bases). The V and J ends lost 8 bases and 6 bases respectively, with 13 bases between them. Looked up from germline, CDR1 is MDHEN and CDR2 is SYDVKM. The CDR3 consists of 12 residues. In DNA, the CDR3 is TGTGCCAGCGTCGGGGGGGCTGATGGCTACACCTTC. This gives the protein CASVGGADGYTF.

The V call is TRBV30, the J call TRBJ2-7; 8 bases line up with TRBD1. Germline V gene sequence: CDR1 GTSNPN, CDR2 SVGIG (reference sequence). The ends lost 3 bases at V and 0 bases at J; junction bases unmatched: 7. The CDR3 runs to 15 residues. The CDR3 here is CAWRSRTGSSYEQYF. As DNA, the CDR3 is TGTGCCTGGAGATCGAGGACAGGGAGCTCCTACGAGCAGTACTTC.

This chain connects TRBV3-1 (or the pseudogene TRBV3-2) to TRBJ1-1, with D possibly being TRBD1 (6 bases). CDR1 is LGHDT, CDR2 YNNKEL, per germline (reference sequence). V was pared by 1 base and J by 3 bases, with 9 bases between. The CDR3 is made up of 14 amino acids. CDR3 nucleotide sequence: TGTGCCAGCAGCCAAGGACAGGCCCACACTGAAGCTTTCTTT. Protein product: CASSQGQAHTEAFF.

The V and J genes are TRBV18 and TRBJ2-7; D is uncertain. CDR3 size: 13 residues. Trimming took 5 bases from V and 0 from J, leaving 8 bases between them. Germline CDR1 KGHSH, CDR2 LQKENI. The CDR3 spells CASSDKTSYEQYF. CDR3 in DNA: TGTGCCAGCTCAGACAAAACCTCCTACGAGCAGTACTTC. The full variable domain, completed using reference TRBV18 and TRBJ2-7, is NAGVMQNPRHLVRRRGQEARLRCSPMKGHSHVYWYRQLPEEGLKFMVYLQKENIIDESGMPKERFSAEFPKEGPSILRIQQVVRGDSAAYFCASSDKTSYEQYFGPGTRLTVT.

Details on this clone: Other nucleotide sequences in the sample specify the same CDR3. The genes are TRBV5-1 and TRBJ2-3, with a possible D match to TRBD1 (5 bases). This CDR3 region has 15 residues. V lost 0 bases to trimming and J lost 1 base, with 9 bases between them. In germline, CDR1 is SGHRS, CDR2 YFSETQ. CDR3 bases: TGCGCCAGCAGCTTGGGTGGGGCGGGCACAGATACGCAGTATTTT. Translation: CASSLGGAGTDTQYF.

The rearrangement joins TRBV5-4 to TRBJ1-2; D remains unclear. The CDR3 length is 13 residues. Trimming left V 1 base short and J 4 bases short, with 8 bases between. The germline V gene has CDR1 SGHNT and CDR2 YYREEE (reference sequence). CDR3 protein: CASSLTNSYGYTF. CDR3 DNA: TGTGCCAGCAGCTTGACCAACAGCTATGGCTACACCTTC.

For this clone: One end of the junction varies from germline; a read error may be responsible. This chain uses TRBV29-1 with TRBJ1-5, with a tentative D call TRBD1 (5 bases). CDR3 length: 13 residues. Germline V CDR1 and CDR2: SQVTM, ANQGSEA. CDR3 sequence (DNA): TGCAGCGTAGGGACTGTCCCGAATCAGCCCCGGCATTTT. This translates into CSVGTVPNQPRHF.

The table lists this clone with a few counts. The chain carries TRBV5-1 and TRBJ1-2; 11 nucleotides line up with TRBD1. CDR3 length: 13 residues. Losses at the gene ends were 7 bases for V and 4 bases for J; bases not matched to a gene: 3. Germline V gene sequence: CDR1 SGHRS, CDR2 YFSETQ. The CDR3 region has the DNA TGCGCCAGCCGGACAGGGGGCATCTATGGCTACACCTTC. It is translated as CASRTGGIYGYTF. Combining the CDR3 with reference TRBV5-1 and TRBJ1-2 gives the whole variable domain KAGVTQTPRYLIKTRGQQVTLSCSPISGHRSVSWYQQTPGQGLQFLFEYFSETQRNKGNFPGRFSGRQFSNSRSEMNVSTLELGDSALYLCASRTGGIYGYTFGSGTRLTVV.

The chain recombines TRBV2 with TRBJ2-5; maybe TRBD2 (6 bases). From germline, CDR1 is SNHLY and CDR2 FYNNEI. CDR3 length: 15 amino acids. V was cut by 1 base and J by 5 bases, with 14 bases left in between. The CDR3 DNA sequence: TGTGCCAGCAGTGAAGGCGGGGCGATGAGGGAGACCCAGTACTTC. It yields the protein CASSEGGAMRETQYF.

The chain combines TRBV2 with TRBJ2-3; 8 bases map to TRBD2. The CDR3 loop spans 14 amino acids. Germline lookup yields CDR1 SNHLY and CDR2 FYNNEI. J was trimmed by 0 bases and V by 7 bases; bases with no gene match: 3. CDR3 loop: CASTASGSTDTQYF. CDR3 DNA: TGTGCCAGCACGGCTAGCGGGAGCACAGATACGCAGTATTTT.

J is TRBJ2-5 and V is TRBV19, with D tentatively TRBD1 (6 bases). Germline V CDR1 and CDR2: LNHDA, SQIVND (reference sequence). V was clipped by 10 bases and J by 5 bases, with 17 bases between them. The CDR3 sequence is 13 residues long. CDR3 sequence reads: CATSDRSGETQYF. DNA for the CDR3: TGTGCCACATCTGACAGGTCTGGTGAGACCCAGTACTTC.

The J gene is TRBJ1-3, the V gene TRBV7-6; 7 bases match TRBD1. The CDR3 is made up of 14 amino acids. J was trimmed by 3 bases and V by 2 bases; bases with no gene match: 1. The germline V gene encodes CDR1 SGHVS and CDR2 FNYEAQ. CDR3 bases: TGTGCCAGCAGCTTAAACAGGGGTGGAAACACCATATATTTT. Its translation is CASSLNRGGNTIYF.

This clone turned up a few times. The chain employs TRBV7-9 and TRBJ2-2, with a possible D match to TRBD1 (5 bases). V lost 7 bases and J lost 0, with 12 bases in between. CDR3 size: 15 residues. CDR1 and CDR2 from the germline V gene are SEHNR and FQNEAQ (reference sequence). CDR3 bases: TGTGCCAGCATCTATACAGGTTCGAACACCGGGGAGCTGTTTTTT. Its translation is CASIYTGSNTGELFF. Filled out from reference TRBV7-9 and TRBJ2-2, the complete variable domain reads DTGVSQNPRHKITKRGQNVTFRCDPISEHNRLYWYRQTLGQGPEFLTYFQNEAQLEKSRLLSDRFSAERPKGSFSTLEIQRTEQGDSAMYLCASIYTGSNTGELFFGEGSRLTVL.

In nucleotides, the CDR3 is TGCGCCAGCAGTCGACTAGCAGATACGCAGTATTTT. Amino acids: CASSRLADTQYF. The chain carries TRBV5-1 and TRBJ2-3; maybe TRBD2 (6 bases). The V gene's germline CDR1 is SGHRS and CDR2 YFSETQ. The CDR3 loop spans 12 amino acids. Trimming took 5 bases from V and 4 from J, leaving 8 bases between them.

This clone was picked up a small number of times. The V and J genes are TRBV18 and TRBJ1-2; D uncertain. From germline, CDR1 is KGHSH and CDR2 LQKENI. The ends were cut back, 2 bases at V and 0 bases at J, with 10 bases in the middle. The length of the CDR3 is 15 residues. The CDR3 reads CASSPSNTPNYGYTF. CDR3 bases: TGTGCCAGCTCACCAAGTAACACCCCTAACTATGGCTACACCTTC.

The CDR3: CAWSVLELNTGELFF. In nucleotides, the CDR3 is TGTGCCTGGAGTGTACTTGAATTAAACACCGGGGAGCTGTTTTTT. This chain joins TRBV30 and TRBJ2-2; D remains ambiguous. V was cut by 0 bases and J by 2 bases, with 10 bases left in between. Germline lookup yields CDR1 GTSNPN and CDR2 SVGIG (reference sequence). The CDR3 spans 15 residues. The full variable domain, with the rest looked up from reference TRBV30 and TRBJ2-2, is SQTIHQWPATLVQPVGSPLSLECTVEGTSNPNLYWYRQAAGRGLQLLFYSVGIGQISSEVPQNLSASRPQDRQFILSSKKLLLSDSGFYLCAWSVLELNTGELFFGEGSRLTVL.

V usage is TRBV11-2 and J usage is TRBJ2-3; 8 bases are a match to TRBD1. Germline V CDR1 and CDR2: SGHAT, FQNNGV. The ends lost 4 bases at V and 3 bases at J; junction bases unmatched: 9. The CDR3 is 16 amino acids. The CDR3 protein is CASSSTGVIRTDTQYF. The CDR3 region has the DNA TGTGCCAGCAGCTCGACAGGGGTAATACGGACAGATACGCAGTATTTT.

The rearrangement links TRBV19 to TRBJ1-2; 8 bases are a match to TRBD1. This CDR3 has 14 residues. Per germline, CDR1 LNHDA and CDR2 SQIVND (reference sequence). After removal of 6 bases from V and 6 bases from J, the junction contained 9 bases not matched to a gene. The CDR3 here is CASSGQGTSDGYTF. CDR3 DNA: TGTGCCAGTAGCGGACAGGGTACCTCAGATGGCTACACCTTC.

The rearrangement uses TRBV5-1 and TRBJ1-1, with D maybe TRBD1 (6 bases). The CDR3 sequence is 16 residues long. V was pared by 2 bases and J by 1 base, with 15 bases between. CDR1 and CDR2 (germline): SGHRS, YFSETQ. The CDR3 DNA follows: TGCGCCAGCAGCTTATTAATTCAGGGGTCGAACACTGAAGCTTTCTTT. Amino acids: CASSLLIQGSNTEAFF.

The chain has TRBV11-2 and TRBJ2-1; TRBD2 matches at 9 bases. Germline-derived CDR1 and CDR2 are SGHAT and FQNNGV. CDR3 size: 16 residues. V trimming: 1 base; J trimming: 6 bases; junction bases outside the gene matches: 7. For the CDR3, the DNA is TGTGCCAGCAGCTTAGGGCGGGGGGGGCAAGGCAATGAGCAGTTCTTC. Residues: CASSLGRGGQGNEQFF.